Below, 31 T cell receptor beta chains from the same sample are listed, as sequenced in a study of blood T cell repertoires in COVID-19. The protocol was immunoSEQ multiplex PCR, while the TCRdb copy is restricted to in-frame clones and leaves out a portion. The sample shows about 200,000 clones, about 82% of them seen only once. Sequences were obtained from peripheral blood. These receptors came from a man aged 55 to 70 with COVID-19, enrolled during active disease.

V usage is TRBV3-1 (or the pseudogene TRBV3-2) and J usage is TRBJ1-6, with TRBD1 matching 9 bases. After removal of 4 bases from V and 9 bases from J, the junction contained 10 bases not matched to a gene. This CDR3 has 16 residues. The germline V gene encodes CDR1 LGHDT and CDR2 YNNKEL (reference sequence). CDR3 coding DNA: TGTGCCAGCAGCCTGGGACAGGGTGGATCGGTTTCACCCCTCCACTTT. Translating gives CASSLGQGGSVSPLHF.

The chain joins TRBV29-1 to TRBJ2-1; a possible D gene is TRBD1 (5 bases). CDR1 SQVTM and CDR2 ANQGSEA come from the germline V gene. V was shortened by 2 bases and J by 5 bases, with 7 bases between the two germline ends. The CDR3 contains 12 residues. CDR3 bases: TGCAGCGTTGAATACAGGAACAATGAGCAGTTCTTC. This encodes CSVEYRNNEQFF.

The CDR3: CASGENRGYTF. CDR3 sequence (DNA): TGTGCCAGCGGGGAAAACAGGGGCTACACCTTC. The chain joins TRBV25-1 to TRBJ1-2; tentatively, D is TRBD1 (5 bases). Germline V gene data show CDR1 as MGHDK and CDR2 as SYGVNS. Trimming left V 8 bases short and J 8 bases short, with 12 bases between. There are 11 residues in the CDR3.

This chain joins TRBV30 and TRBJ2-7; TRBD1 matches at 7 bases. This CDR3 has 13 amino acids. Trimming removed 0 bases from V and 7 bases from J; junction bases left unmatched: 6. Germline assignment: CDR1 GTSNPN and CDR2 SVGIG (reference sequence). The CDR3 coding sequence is TGTGCCTGGAGTGTAATAAGGGGGCGAGAGCAGTACTTC. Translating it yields CAWSVIRGREQYF.

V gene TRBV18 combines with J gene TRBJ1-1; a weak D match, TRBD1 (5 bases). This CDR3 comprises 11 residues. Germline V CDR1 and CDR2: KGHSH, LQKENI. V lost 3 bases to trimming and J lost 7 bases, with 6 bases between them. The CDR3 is CASSPDIEAFF. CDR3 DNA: TGTGCCAGCTCACCGGACATTGAAGCTTTCTTT.

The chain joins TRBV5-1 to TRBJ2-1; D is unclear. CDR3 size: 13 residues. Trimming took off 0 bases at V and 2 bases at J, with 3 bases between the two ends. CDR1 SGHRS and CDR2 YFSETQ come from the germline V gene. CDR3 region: CASSLDTYNEQFF. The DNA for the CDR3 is TGCGCCAGCAGCTTGGACACCTACAATGAGCAGTTCTTC.

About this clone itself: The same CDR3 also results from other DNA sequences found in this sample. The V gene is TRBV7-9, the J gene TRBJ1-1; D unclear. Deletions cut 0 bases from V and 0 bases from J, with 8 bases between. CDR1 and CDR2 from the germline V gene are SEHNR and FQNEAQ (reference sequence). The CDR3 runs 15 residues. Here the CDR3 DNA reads TGTGCCAGCAGCTTAGCGCGGCAATTGAACACTGAAGCTTTCTTT. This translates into CASSLARQLNTEAFF.

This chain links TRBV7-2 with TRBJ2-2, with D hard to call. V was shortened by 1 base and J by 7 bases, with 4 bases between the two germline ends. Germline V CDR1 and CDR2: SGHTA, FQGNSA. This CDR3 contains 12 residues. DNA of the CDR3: TGTGCCAGCAGCTTAGATATCGGGGAGCTGTTTTTT. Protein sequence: CASSLDIGELFF.

CDR3 nucleotides: TGTGCCAGCAACATAATCCGACAGGGCAACTATGGCTACACCTTC. Translated, it gives CASNIIRQGNYGYTF. This sequence joins TRBV5-6 and TRBJ1-2; 7 bases line up with TRBD1. Trimming cost V 6 bases and J 2 bases; bases outside gene matches: 10. The CDR3 spans 15 residues. The germline CDR1 and CDR2 sequences are SGHDT and YYEEEE.

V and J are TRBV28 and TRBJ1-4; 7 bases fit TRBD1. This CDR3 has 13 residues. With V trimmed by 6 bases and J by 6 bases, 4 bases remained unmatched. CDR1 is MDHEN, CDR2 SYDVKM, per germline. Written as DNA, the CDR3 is TGTGCCAGCAGGCCAGGGGGTTATGAAAAACTGTTTTTT. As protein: CASRPGGYEKLFF. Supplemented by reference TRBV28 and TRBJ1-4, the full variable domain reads DVKVTQSSRYLVKRTGEKVFLECVQDMDHENMFWYRQDPGLGLRLIYFSYDVKMKEKGDIPEGYSVSREKKERFSLILESASTNQTSMYLCASRPGGYEKLFFGSGTQLSVL.

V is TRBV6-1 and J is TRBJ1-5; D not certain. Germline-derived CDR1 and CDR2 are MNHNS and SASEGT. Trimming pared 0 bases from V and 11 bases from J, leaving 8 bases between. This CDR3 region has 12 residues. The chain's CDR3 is CASSEAGRAQHF. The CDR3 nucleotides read TGTGCCAGCAGTGAAGCAGGGAGAGCCCAGCATTTT.

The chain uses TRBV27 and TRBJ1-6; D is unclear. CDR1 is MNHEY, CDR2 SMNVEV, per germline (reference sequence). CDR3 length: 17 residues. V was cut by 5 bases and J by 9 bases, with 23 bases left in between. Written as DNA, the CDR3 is TGTGCCAGCAGTCTCTTAGGCCGCCTATCTGCAGGTTCACCCCTCCACTTT. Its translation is CASSLLGRLSAGSPLHF.

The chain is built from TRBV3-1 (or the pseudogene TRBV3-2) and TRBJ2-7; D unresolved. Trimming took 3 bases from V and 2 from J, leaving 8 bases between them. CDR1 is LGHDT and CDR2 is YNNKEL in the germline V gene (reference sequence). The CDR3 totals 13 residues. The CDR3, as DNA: TGTGCCAGCAGCCAGCGTGAGGCCTACGAGCAGTACTTC. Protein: CASSQREAYEQYF.

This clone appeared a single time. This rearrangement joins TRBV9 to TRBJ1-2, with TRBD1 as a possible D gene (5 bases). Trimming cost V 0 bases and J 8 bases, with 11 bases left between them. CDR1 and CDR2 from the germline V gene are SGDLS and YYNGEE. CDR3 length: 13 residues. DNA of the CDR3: TGTGCCAGCAGCGTAGCAAGGGGCGGAGGCTACACCTTC. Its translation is CASSVARGGGYTF.

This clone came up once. The CDR3 loop reads CASSRGEKLFF. The CDR3 DNA sequence: TGTGCCAGCAGCCGCGGTGAAAAACTGTTTTTT. The rearrangement uses TRBV6-5 and TRBJ1-4; D is unclear. This CDR3 is built from 11 residues. V gave up 6 bases and J gave up 7 bases, with 6 bases separating them. CDR1 is MNHEY and CDR2 is SVGAGI in the germline V gene.

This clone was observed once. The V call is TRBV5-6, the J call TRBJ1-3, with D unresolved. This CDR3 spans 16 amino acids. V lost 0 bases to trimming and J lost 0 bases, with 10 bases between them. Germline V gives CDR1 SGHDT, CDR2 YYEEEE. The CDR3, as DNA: TGTGCCAGCAGCTTGGGGCCAGGCCGCTCTGGAAACACCATATATTTT. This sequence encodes CASSLGPGRSGNTIYF. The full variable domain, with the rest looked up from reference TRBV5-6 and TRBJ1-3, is DAGVTQSPTHLIKTRGQQVTLRCSPKSGHDTVSWYQQALGQGPQFIFQYYEEEERQRGNFPDRFSGHQFPNYSSELNVNALLLGDSALYLCASSLGPGRSGNTIYFGEGSWLTVV.

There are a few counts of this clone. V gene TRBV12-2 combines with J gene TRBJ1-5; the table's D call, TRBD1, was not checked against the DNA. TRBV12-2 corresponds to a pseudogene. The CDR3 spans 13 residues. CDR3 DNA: TGTGCAAGTCGCCCGGACAGTAATCAGCCCCAGCATTTT. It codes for CASRPDSNQPQHF.

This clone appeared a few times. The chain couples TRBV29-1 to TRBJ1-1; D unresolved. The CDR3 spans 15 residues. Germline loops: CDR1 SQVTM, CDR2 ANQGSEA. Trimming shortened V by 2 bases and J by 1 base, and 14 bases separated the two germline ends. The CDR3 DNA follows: TGCAGCGTTGAAAAAAGGGCGGGAGGGAACACTGAAGCTTTCTTT. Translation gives CSVEKRAGGNTEAFF. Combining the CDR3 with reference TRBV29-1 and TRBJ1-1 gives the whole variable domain SAVISQKPSRDICQRGTSLTIQCQVDSQVTMMFWYRQQPGQSLTLIATANQGSEATYESGFVIDKFPISRPNLTFSTLTVSNMSPEDSSIYLCSVEKRAGGNTEAFFGQGTRLTVV.

The CDR3 DNA is TGTGCCAGCAGCGGGACAGGACCCTACGAGCAGTACTTC. Its translation is CASSGTGPYEQYF. The V call is TRBV7-9, the J call TRBJ2-7; 8 bases map to TRBD1. V lost 5 bases, J lost 2 bases, and 2 bases stayed unmatched. Germline CDR1 reads SEHNR; CDR2 reads FQNEAQ (reference sequence). The CDR3 is made up of 13 amino acids.

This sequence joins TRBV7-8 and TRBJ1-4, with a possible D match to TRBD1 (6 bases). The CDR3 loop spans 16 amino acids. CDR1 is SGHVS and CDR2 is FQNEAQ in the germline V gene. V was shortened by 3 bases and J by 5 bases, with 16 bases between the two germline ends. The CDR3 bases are TGTGCCAGCAGCTTGGCAGGGGATGTAGGGAATGAAAAACTGTTTTTT. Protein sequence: CASSLAGDVGNEKLFF.

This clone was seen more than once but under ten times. DNA for the CDR3: TGTGCCAGCAGTCAGTCCTCCCGACTTGATCTAGAGCAGTACTTC. Translating it yields CASSQSSRLDLEQYF. V gene TRBV6-5 combines with J gene TRBJ2-7; D is unclear. The CDR3 loop spans 15 amino acids. V gave up 5 bases and J gave up 7 bases, with 21 bases separating them. The V gene's germline CDR1 is MNHEY and CDR2 SVGAGI.

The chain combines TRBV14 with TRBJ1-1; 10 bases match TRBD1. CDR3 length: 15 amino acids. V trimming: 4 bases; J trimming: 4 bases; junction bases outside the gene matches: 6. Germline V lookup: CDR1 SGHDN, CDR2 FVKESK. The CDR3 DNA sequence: TGTGCCAGCAGCCCGCGGACAGGGGGAGGCACTGAAGCTTTCTTT. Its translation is CASSPRTGGGTEAFF.

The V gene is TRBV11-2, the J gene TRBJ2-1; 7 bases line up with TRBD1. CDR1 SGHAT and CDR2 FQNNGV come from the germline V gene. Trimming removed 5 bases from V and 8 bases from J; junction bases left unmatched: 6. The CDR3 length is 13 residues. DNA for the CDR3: TGTGCCAGCAGCCAAGACAGGGTATATGAGCAGTTCTTC. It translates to CASSQDRVYEQFF.

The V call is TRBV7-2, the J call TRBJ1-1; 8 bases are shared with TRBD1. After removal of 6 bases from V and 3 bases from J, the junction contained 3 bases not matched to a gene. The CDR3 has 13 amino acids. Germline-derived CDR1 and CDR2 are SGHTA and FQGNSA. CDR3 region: CASSQTGDTEAFF. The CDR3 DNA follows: TGTGCCAGCAGTCAGACAGGGGACACTGAAGCTTTCTTT.

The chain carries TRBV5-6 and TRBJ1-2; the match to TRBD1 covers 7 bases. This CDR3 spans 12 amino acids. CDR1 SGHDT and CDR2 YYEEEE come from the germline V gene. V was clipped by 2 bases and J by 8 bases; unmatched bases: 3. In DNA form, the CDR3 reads TGTGCCAGCAGCTTCGACAGGGAAGGCTACACCTTC. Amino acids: CASSFDREGYTF.

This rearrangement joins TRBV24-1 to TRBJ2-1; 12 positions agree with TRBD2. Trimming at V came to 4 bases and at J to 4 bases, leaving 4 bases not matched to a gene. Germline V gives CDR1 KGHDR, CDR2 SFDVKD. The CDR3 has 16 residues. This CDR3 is CATSDYGLAGYNEQFF. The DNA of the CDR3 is TGTGCCACCAGTGACTACGGACTAGCGGGATACAATGAGCAGTTCTTC.

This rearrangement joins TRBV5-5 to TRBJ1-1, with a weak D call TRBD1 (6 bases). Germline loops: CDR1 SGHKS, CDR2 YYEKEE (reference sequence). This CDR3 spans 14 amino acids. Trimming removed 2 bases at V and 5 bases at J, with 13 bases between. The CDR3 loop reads CASSLPGVGTEAFF. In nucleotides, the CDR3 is TGTGCCAGCAGCTTACCAGGGGTGGGAACTGAAGCTTTCTTT. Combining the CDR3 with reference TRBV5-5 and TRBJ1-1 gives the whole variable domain DAGVTQSPTHLIKTRGQQVTLRCSPISGHKSVSWYQQVLGQGPQFIFQYYEKEERGRGNFPDRFSARQFPNYSSELNVNALLLGDSALYLCASSLPGVGTEAFFGQGTRLTVV.

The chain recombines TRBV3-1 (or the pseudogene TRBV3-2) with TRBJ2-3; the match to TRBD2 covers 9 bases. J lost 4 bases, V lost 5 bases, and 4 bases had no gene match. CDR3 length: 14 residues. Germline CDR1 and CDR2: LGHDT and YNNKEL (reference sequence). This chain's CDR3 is CASSASGAPDTQYF. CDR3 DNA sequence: TGTGCCAGCAGCGCTAGCGGGGCCCCAGATACGCAGTATTTT.

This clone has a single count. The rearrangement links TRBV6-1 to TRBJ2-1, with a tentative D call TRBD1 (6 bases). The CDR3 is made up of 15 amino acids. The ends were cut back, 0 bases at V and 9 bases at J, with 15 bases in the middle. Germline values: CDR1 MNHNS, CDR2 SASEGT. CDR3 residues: CASSEAPGVNSEQFF. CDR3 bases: TGTGCCAGCAGTGAAGCGCCAGGGGTGAACAGTGAGCAGTTCTTC.

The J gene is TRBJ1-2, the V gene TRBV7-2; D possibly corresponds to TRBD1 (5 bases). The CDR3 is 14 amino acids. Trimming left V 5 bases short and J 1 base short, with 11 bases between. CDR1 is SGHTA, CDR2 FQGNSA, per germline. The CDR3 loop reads CASSQTQGNYGYTF. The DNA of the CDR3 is TGTGCCAGCAGCCAGACTCAGGGTAACTATGGCTACACCTTC.

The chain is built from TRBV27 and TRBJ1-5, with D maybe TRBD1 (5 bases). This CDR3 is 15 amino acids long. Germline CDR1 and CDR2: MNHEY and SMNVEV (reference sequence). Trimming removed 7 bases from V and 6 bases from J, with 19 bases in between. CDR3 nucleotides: TGTGCCAGCACCCCGGGGGTGGGCGAGGGTCAGCCCCAGCATTTT. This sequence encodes CASTPGVGEGQPQHF.